This T cell receptor (beta chain) stems from a study of cytomegalovirus exposure and HLA in healthy donors. The CDR3 consists of 16 residues. V was cut by 1 base and J by 3 bases, with 16 bases left in between. Germline V gene data show CDR1 as MGHRA and CDR2 as YSYEKL. Overall study results and limits: Reports state that TCR beta sequences accurately predicted most subjects' HLA-A and HLA-B alleles. Reports described diagnosis of cytomegalovirus status by the classifier as highly specific and sensitive.

These donors, healthy bone marrow donors, were studied. Regarding this clone: Its specificity is not known.

PCR primers comprised 60 Vbeta and 13 Jbeta primers. The table came from immunoSEQ multiplex PCR; TCRdb's copy has only in-frame clones and leaves some out. The sample gives roughly 200,000 clones, 80% to 90% of which show up once; 1% to 1.5% is in the top ten. Sequencing was done on a sample of PBMCs. The rearrangement uses TRBV4-1 and TRBJ2-7; D is undetermined. The TCR originated in a man younger than 40 in good health and CMV-seronegative. Here the CDR3 DNA reads TGCGCCAGCAGCCAAGGTGTTGTGGGCAGTTTCTACGAGCAGTACTTC. Translated: CASSQGVVGSFYEQYF.